This T cell receptor beta chain was obtained from a study of technical replicates of blood from a few donors. In germline, CDR1 is LGHNA, CDR2 YNFKEQ. V gave up 1 base and J gave up 6 bases; unmatched junction bases: 7. This CDR3 is 16 amino acids long. TCRdb keeps only in-frame clones here, not all; method: immunoSEQ multiplex PCR. The sample holds just over 60,000 clones, around 87% seen once. This chain connects TRBV4-2 to TRBJ1-3; 9 nucleotides agree with TRBD1. This clonotype was sampled from a human donor in good health. Some clones in this sample may be carry-over from other donors' samples. Sequenced sample: PBMCs. The CDR3 loop is CASSQGGQGRVNTIYF. Here the CDR3 DNA reads TGTGCCAGCAGCCAAGGCGGACAGGGGCGGGTAAACACCATATATTTT.